These 14 T cell receptor beta chains originate from one sample sequenced in a study of molecular identifiers for immune sequencing clone quantification. TCRdb re-called the PCR reads with MiXCR, one entry per CDR3 protein. In the table there are approximately 97,000 distinct CDR3 sequences, 20% to 30% of which are singletons. The sample was naive CD8+ T cells from blood, with Jurkat cell RNA spiked in. Subset: FACS-sorted CD8+CD4-CCR7+CD45RA+ naive T cells. The receptors derive from a human donor in good health. Some libraries in this study had Jurkat cell RNA spiked in.

This clonotype has a count of ten or more. This chain uses TRBV4-3 with TRBJ2-3; D is unclear. This CDR3 is built from 13 residues. Trimming removed 8 bases from V and 2 bases from J, with 11 bases in between. The V gene's germline CDR1 is LGHNA and CDR2 YSLEER. CDR3 DNA: TGCGCCAGCGGCCCCCGCACCACAGATACGCAGTATTTT. It specifies CASGPRTTDTQYF.

Concerning this clonotype itself: This clone may be a read error of a much larger clone one base away. A read error is likely, as this CDR3 ends without the conserved phenylalanine or tryptophan. J is TRBJ1-1 and V is TRBV9; D gene uncertain. The ends were cut back, 0 bases at V and 1 base at J, with 7 bases in the middle. CDR3 length: 14 residues. Germline V CDR1 and CDR2: SGDLS, YYNGEE. The CDR3 nucleotides are TGTGCCAGCAGCGTAGAACCCGCGAACACTGAAGCTTTCATT. Translating it yields CASSVEPANTEAFI.

This clonotype came up once. A single base separates this from a much larger clone, so it may be a read error. This chain uses TRBV6-2 or TRBV6-3 with TRBJ1-5, with D perhaps matching TRBD1 (6 bases). Per the germline V gene, CDR1 is MNHEY and CDR2 is SVGEGT. The CDR3 has 17 amino acids. CDR3 sequence reads: CASSYGSPQGSNPPQHF. The CDR3, as DNA: TGTGCCAGCAGTTACGGCAGTCCCCAGGGGAGCAATCCGCCCCAGCATTTT.

Many counts were recorded for this clonotype. The V and J genes are TRBV5-1 and TRBJ2-3; 9 bases match TRBD1. There are 16 residues in the CDR3. V shed 5 bases, J shed 4 bases, and the junction held 11 bases outside the gene matches. CDR1 is SGHRS and CDR2 is YFSETQ in the germline V gene. Here the CDR3 reads CASSSGDRAMADTQYF. The CDR3 DNA reads TGCGCCAGCAGTTCCGGGGACAGGGCAATGGCAGATACGCAGTATTTT.

As regards this clonotype: With a much larger clone just one base away, this may be a read error. V and J are TRBV4-2 and TRBJ2-7, with 9 bases matching TRBD2. The CDR3 runs to 15 residues. The trim removed 3 bases at V and 6 bases at J, leaving 9 bases unmatched. CDR1 and CDR2 (germline): LGHNA, YNFKEQ. This chain's CDR3 is CASSQGTSFTFEQYF. The CDR3 nucleotides are TGTGCCAGCAGCCAGGGGACTAGCTTCACGTTCGAGCAGTACTTC.

This clonotype occurred many times. The rearrangement uses TRBV27 and TRBJ1-6, with TRBD1 matching over 7 bases. Germline V gives CDR1 MNHEY, CDR2 SMNVEV (reference sequence). The CDR3 is made up of 15 amino acids. Germline trimming cut 6 bases from V and 8 bases from J; bases unmatched to any gene: 10. CDR3 nucleotide sequence: TGTGCCAGCAGCGAACGACAGGGCTTAGATTCACCCCTCCACTTT. This sequence encodes CASSERQGLDSPLHF.

In its sample, this clonotype was seen many times. The CDR3 bases are TGTGCCAGCAGCTTGGGGATTCCCTACGAGCAGTACTTC. Protein sequence: CASSLGIPYEQYF. The rearrangement uses TRBV7-2 and TRBJ2-7; no clear D. The CDR3 contains 13 residues. Germline V gene data show CDR1 as SGHTA and CDR2 as FQGNSA. V lost 3 bases and J 2 bases, leaving 8 bases between the germline ends.

J is TRBJ2-1 and V is TRBV7-7; TRBD2 aligns across 9 bases. Germline CDR1 reads SSHAT; CDR2 reads FNYEAQ (reference sequence). The CDR3 runs to 13 residues. The CDR3 loop reads CASCLGLAGEQFF. CDR3 in DNA: TGTGCTAGCTGCTTAGGTCTAGCGGGAGAGCAGTTCTTC.

This clonotype was counted between two and nine times. This CDR3 fails to terminate in the conserved phenylalanine or tryptophan, so it likely reflects a read error. The DNA is omitted, as the CDR3 cannot be located on it reliably, and the CDR3 follows TCRdb's listing. This chain uses TRBV5-3 with TRBJ1-4. TRBV5-3 is an open reading frame whose function is uncertain. A total of 14 residues make up the CDR3, ends included. CDR3: CASSLDPSYKATIG.

The rearrangement joins TRBV11-3 to TRBJ2-7; 10 nucleotides align to TRBD1. The CDR3 has 14 amino acids. CDR1 and CDR2 from the germline V gene are SGHNT and YENEEA. The trim removed 5 bases at V and 5 bases at J, leaving 6 bases unmatched. CDR3 region: CASSPRDRGHEQYF. The CDR3, as DNA: TGTGCCAGCAGCCCCCGGGACAGGGGTCACGAGCAGTACTTC.

The table lists this clonotype with many counts. This chain links TRBV28 with TRBJ2-7; possibly TRBD1 for D (6 bases). CDR3 length equals 16 residues. Germline CDR1 MDHEN, CDR2 SYDVKM. V gave up 3 bases and J gave up 0 bases, with 15 bases separating them. CDR3: CASSFPRTASSYEQYF. For the CDR3, the DNA is TGTGCCAGCAGTTTCCCCCGGACAGCAAGCTCCTACGAGCAGTACTTC.

Comments on this clonotype: A much larger clone lies one base from this, so it may be a read error. The rearrangement joins TRBV19 to TRBJ1-1; D unresolved. The CDR3 is made up of 12 amino acids. Germline assignment: CDR1 LNHDA and CDR2 SQIVND (reference sequence). CDR3 DNA sequence: TGTGCCAGTAGCAATGGGGTTACTGGAGCTTTCTTT. Its protein product is CASSNGVTGAFF. The complete variable domain, with remaining parts taken from reference TRBV19 and TRBJ1-1, reads DGGITQSPKYLFRKEGQNVTLSCEQNLNHDAMYWYRQDPGQGLRLIYYSQIVNDFQKGDIAEGYSVSREKKESFPLTVTSAQKNPTAFYLCASSNGVTGAFFGQGTRLTVV.

The CDR3 protein is CASTTPISGGNPGTGELFF. DNA for the CDR3: TGTGCCAGCACCACCCCGATTAGCGGGGGAAATCCGGGGACCGGGGAGCTGTTTTTT. The chain couples TRBV11-2 to TRBJ2-2, with 9 bases aligning to TRBD2. Germline CDR1 reads SGHAT; CDR2 reads FQNNGV. The V and J ends lost 7 bases and 5 bases, in that order; junction bases with no gene match: 20. The CDR3 extends over 19 amino acids.

The V and J genes are TRBV10-3 and TRBJ2-1; either TRBD1 or TRBD2 may supply D (6 bases each). Between the trimmed V and J ends, which lost 7 bases and 2 bases, there was a span of 18 bases. CDR1 is ENHRY and CDR2 is SYGVKD in the germline V gene. The CDR3 has 16 residues. The CDR3 region has the DNA TGTGCCATCAACATGGGGGGACATCATCCCTACAATGAGCAGTTCTTC. Translation: CAINMGGHHPYNEQFF.